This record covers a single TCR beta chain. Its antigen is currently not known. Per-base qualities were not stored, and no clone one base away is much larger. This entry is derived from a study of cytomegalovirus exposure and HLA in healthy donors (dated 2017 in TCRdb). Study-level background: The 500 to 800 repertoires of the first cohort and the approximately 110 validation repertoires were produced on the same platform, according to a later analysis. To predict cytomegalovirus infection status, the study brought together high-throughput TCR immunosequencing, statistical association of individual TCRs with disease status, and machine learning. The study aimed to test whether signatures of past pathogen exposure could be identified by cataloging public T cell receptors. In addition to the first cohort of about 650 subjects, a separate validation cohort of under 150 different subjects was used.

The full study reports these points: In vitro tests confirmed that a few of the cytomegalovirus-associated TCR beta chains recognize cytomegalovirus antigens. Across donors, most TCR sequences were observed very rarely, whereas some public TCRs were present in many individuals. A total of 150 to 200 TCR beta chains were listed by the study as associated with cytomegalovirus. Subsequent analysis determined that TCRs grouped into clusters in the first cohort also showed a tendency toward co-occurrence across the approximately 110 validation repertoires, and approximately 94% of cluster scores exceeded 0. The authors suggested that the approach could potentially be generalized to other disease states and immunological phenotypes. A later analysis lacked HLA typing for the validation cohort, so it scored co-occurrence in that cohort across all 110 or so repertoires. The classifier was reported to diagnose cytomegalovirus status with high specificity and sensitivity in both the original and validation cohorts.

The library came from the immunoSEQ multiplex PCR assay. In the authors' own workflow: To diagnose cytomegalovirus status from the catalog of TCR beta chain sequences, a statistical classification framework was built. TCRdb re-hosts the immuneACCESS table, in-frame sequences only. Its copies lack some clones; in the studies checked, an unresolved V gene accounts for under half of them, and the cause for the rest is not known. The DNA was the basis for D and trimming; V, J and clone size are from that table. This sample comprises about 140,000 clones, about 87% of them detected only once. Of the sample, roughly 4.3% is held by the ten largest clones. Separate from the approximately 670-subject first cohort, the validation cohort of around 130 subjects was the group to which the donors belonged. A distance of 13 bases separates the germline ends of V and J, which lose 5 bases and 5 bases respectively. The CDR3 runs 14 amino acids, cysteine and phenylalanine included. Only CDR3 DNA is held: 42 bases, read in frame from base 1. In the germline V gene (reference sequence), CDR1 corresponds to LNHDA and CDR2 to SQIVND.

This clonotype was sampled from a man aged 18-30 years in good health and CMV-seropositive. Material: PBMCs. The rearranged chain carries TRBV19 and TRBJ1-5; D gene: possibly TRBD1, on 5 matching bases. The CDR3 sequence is CASSWRGRDQPQHF. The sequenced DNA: TGTGCCAGTAGTTGGAGGGGCCGGGATCAGCCCCAGCATTTT.